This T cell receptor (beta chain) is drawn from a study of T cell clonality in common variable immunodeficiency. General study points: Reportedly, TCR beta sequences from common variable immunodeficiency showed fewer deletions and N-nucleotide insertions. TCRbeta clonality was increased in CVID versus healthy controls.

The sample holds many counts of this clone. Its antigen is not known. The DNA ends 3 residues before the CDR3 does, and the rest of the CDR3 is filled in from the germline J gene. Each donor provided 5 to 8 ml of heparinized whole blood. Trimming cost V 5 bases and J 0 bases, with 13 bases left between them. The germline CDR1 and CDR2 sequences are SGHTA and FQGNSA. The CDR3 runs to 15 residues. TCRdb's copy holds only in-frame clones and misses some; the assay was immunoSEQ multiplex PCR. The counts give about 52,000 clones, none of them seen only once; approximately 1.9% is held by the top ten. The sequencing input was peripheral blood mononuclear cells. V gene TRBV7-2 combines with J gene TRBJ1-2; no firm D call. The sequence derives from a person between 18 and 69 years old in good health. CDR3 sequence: CASSAYITANYGYTF. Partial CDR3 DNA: TGTGCCAGCAGCGCCTACATTACAGCTAACTATGGC.